This paragraph reports one T cell receptor beta chain. Its antigen is not identified. The V gene's germline CDR1 is SQVTM and CDR2 ANQGSEA. V was cut by 5 bases and J by 0 bases, with 8 bases left in between. There are 14 residues in the CDR3. Data came from immunoSEQ multiplex PCR; TCRdb stores just in-frame clones and leaves some out. This table holds fewer than 100,000 clones, approximately 90% found once. This entry belongs to a study of a mutant IDH1 vaccine in newly diagnosed glioma. Study as a whole: Averaging approximately 40 years of age, treated patients were 62.5% male and approximately 38% female. Patients were pretreated with radiotherapy, temozolomide, or both, mostly both. Study-wide points: Evidence of vaccine-induced immune responses was documented in 85% to 95% of patients.

Specified time point: baseline, week 1 (first vaccination visit). Stated treatment: pre-vaccination baseline after standard-of-care therapy. The specimen comprised PBMCs, sampled from a glioma patient treated with radiotherapy, temozolomide or both. The clonotype comes from a woman aged 50 to 60 with glioma. The gene calls are TRBV29-1 and TRBJ2-6; D call uncertain. In DNA, the CDR3 is TGCAGCGTTTCCCTCTTCTCTGGGGCCAACGTCCTGACTTTC. Translated: CSVSLFSGANVLTF.